The clone carrying this T cell receptor beta chain came up a few times. TCRdb's copy holds only in-frame clones and misses some; the assay was immunoSEQ multiplex PCR. The sample has under 70,000 clones, approximately 91% seen once. These data belong to a study of T cell changes during pregnancy in multiple sclerosis. This CDR3 region has 13 residues. Germline V gene data show CDR1 as ENHRY and CDR2 as SYGVKD. V was trimmed by 11 bases and J by 8 bases, leaving 16 bases between them. Sequenced material: peripheral blood, taken in the second trimester of pregnancy. The rearrangement joins TRBV10-3 to TRBJ1-6; D is perhaps TRBD1 (5 bases). The sequence came from a female donor with multiple sclerosis, enrolled in a pregnancy study. CDR3 in amino acids: CASSGRVDSPLHF. The CDR3 DNA reads as TGTGCCTCGTCGGGCAGGGTGGATTCACCCCTCCACTTT.